A single sample gave rise to the 19 T cell receptor beta chains below, sequenced in a study of Graves' ophthalmopathy and Graves' hyperthyroidism. Amplification of TCR beta CDR3 regions used RNA transcripts. HTBI-primed RT-PCR formed the first round, and a multiplex PCR formed the second. TCRdb redid the calling of the multiplex PCR reads with MiXCR, one entry per CDR3 protein. The data show roughly 500,000 distinct CDR3 sequences, over 13% seen once. The material sequenced was blood. These receptors originate from a woman in her twenties or thirties with Graves' ophthalmopathy.

This clonotype was seen many times. The CDR3 DNA is TGTGCCAGCATCCTGGACAGGGGCACTGAAGCTTTCTTT. This gives the protein CASILDRGTEAFF. The chain recombines TRBV6-5 with TRBJ1-1, with 9 bases identical to TRBD1. The CDR3 covers 13 residues. With 7 bases clipped from V and 4 bases from J, the junction kept 4 bases outside the gene matches. The germline gives CDR1 MNHEY, CDR2 SVGAGI.

This chain uses TRBV25-1 with TRBJ2-5; no clear D. In germline, CDR1 is MGHDK, CDR2 SYGVNS. The CDR3 is made up of 13 amino acids. With 3 bases removed from V and 7 bases from J, the gap between germline ends came to 12 bases. The DNA for the CDR3 is TGTGCCAGCAGTGAGTGGAATCTTGGGACCCAGTACTTC. Translating gives CASSEWNLGTQYF.

This clonotype was counted at least ten times. This rearrangement joins TRBV20-1 to TRBJ2-3; 8 bases fit TRBD2. This CDR3 is 14 amino acids long. Per the germline V gene, CDR1 is DFQATT and CDR2 is SNEGSKA (reference sequence). The J segment lost 2 bases and the V segment lost 3 bases, leaving 4 bases of the junction unmatched. The CDR3: CSASPSGFTDTQYF. The CDR3 DNA reads TGCAGTGCTAGCCCTAGCGGGTTCACAGATACGCAGTATTTT.

This clonotype was counted many times. The V and J genes are TRBV12-3 or TRBV12-4 and TRBJ1-2; D is uncertain. The CDR3 covers 13 residues. Trimming stripped 2 bases from V and 7 bases from J, with 11 bases between. The CDR3 bases are TGTGCCAGCAGTTTAAGGGAACAAGGTGGCTACACCTTC. Translation: CASSLREQGGYTF.

This clonotype was picked up many times. The chain recombines TRBV28 with TRBJ1-2; weak D call: TRBD1 (5 bases). Germline V gives CDR1 MDHEN, CDR2 SYDVKM. This CDR3 comprises 16 residues. Trimming took off 4 bases at V and 4 bases at J, with 19 bases between the two ends. CDR3 sequence reads: CASSSTRDPSIYGYTF. Here the CDR3 DNA reads TGTGCCAGCAGTTCAACTCGGGACCCTTCTATCTATGGCTACACCTTC.

This clonotype has ten or more counts. This rearrangement joins TRBV27 to TRBJ1-2; D may be TRBD1 (5 bases). This CDR3 region has 13 residues. V was trimmed by 10 bases and J by 3 bases, leaving 15 bases between them. CDR1 and CDR2 from the germline V gene are MNHEY and SMNVEV (reference sequence). The CDR3 bases are TGTGCCACAAGAGACAGTTCGTACTATGGCTACACCTTC. The encoded protein is CATRDSSYYGYTF.

This clonotype occurred a few times. This chain uses TRBV7-2 with TRBJ2-7, with 11 bases lining up with TRBD2. Unmatched junction bases numbered 13, after V lost 3 bases and J lost 6 bases. Germline CDR1 reads SGHTA; CDR2 reads FQGNSA. CDR3 size: 17 residues. The DNA of the CDR3 is TGTGCCAGCAGCTTTGGGCTCCCTAGCGGGGGGCTGGGCGAGCAGTACTTC. Translated, it gives CASSFGLPSGGLGEQYF.

Points on this clonotype: A read error is possible here, since a much larger clone lies one base away. The rearrangement joins TRBV2 to TRBJ1-2; D remains ambiguous. Germline values: CDR1 SNHLY, CDR2 FYNNEI. The CDR3 has 11 amino acids. The CDR3 DNA sequence: TGTGCCAGCAGTGAGGTCGGCTCCTACGCCTTC. It specifies CASSEVGSYAF.

This clonotype was detected ten times or more. The chain uses TRBV24-1 and TRBJ2-7; D is ambiguous. The CDR3 is made up of 18 amino acids. Trimming stripped 0 bases from V and 1 base from J, with 18 bases between. Germline CDR1 is KGHDR and CDR2 is SFDVKD. CDR3 DNA sequence: TGTGCCACCAGTGATTTGCTCTGGTTTAAAGTCTTATCCTACGAGCAGTACTTC. This gives the protein CATSDLLWFKVLSYEQYF.

This clonotype was recorded at least ten times. The chain couples TRBV6-5 to TRBJ2-5; no firm D call. The V end lost 0 bases, the J end lost 5 bases, and 10 bases lay between the germline ends. This CDR3 region has 14 residues. The germline V gene has CDR1 MNHEY and CDR2 SVGAGI. The CDR3, as DNA: TGTGCCAGCAGTTACTCGAACATGGGGGAGACCCAGTACTTC. Its translation is CASSYSNMGETQYF.

The table lists this clonotype with a few counts. V usage is TRBV6-2 or TRBV6-3 and J usage is TRBJ2-5; 12 bases are a match to TRBD2. V lost 4 bases and J lost 5; bases outside the gene matches: 5. The CDR3 is made up of 15 amino acids. CDR1 is MNHEY, CDR2 SVGEGT, per germline. The CDR3 here is CASSFGLAGTETQYF. The CDR3 coding sequence is TGTGCCAGCAGTTTCGGACTAGCGGGAACGGAGACCCAGTACTTC.

This clonotype was counted at least ten times. This chain links TRBV10-3 with TRBJ1-5; D gene uncertain. The CDR3 is 14 residues long. Germline V gives CDR1 ENHRY, CDR2 SYGVKD. V was pared by 4 bases and J by 2 bases, with 9 bases between. The CDR3 sequence: CAISASGGNQPQHF. CDR3 DNA: TGTGCCATCAGTGCCTCGGGAGGCAATCAGCCCCAGCATTTT.

On this clonotype: Given a much more abundant clone one base away, this may be a read error. The chain joins TRBV11-2 to TRBJ2-5, with D hard to call. The CDR3 has 12 amino acids. Per the germline V gene, CDR1 is SGHAT and CDR2 is FQNNGV. Trimming pared 2 bases from V and 7 bases from J, leaving 8 bases between. The CDR3 protein is CASSLFRGTQYF. The CDR3 DNA reads TGTGCCAGCAGCTTATTTCGTGGGACCCAGTACTTC.

This clonotype has at least ten counts. The rearrangement uses TRBV12-3 or TRBV12-4 and TRBJ1-1; no firm D call. V dropped 3 bases and J dropped 1 base, with 12 bases sitting between them. The CDR3 length is 15 residues. The CDR3 is CASSFSPAANTEAFF. The DNA of the CDR3 is TGTGCCAGCAGTTTCAGCCCGGCCGCGAACACTGAAGCTTTCTTT.

DNA of the CDR3: TGTGCCAGCAGCGTCGGACCCTTGGGCTACGAGCAGTACTTC. It yields the protein CASSVGPLGYEQYF. The chain recombines TRBV9 with TRBJ2-7; D remains ambiguous. The CDR3 sequence is 14 residues long. The germline CDR1 and CDR2 sequences are SGDLS and YYNGEE. Trimming cost V 2 bases and J 3 bases, with 12 bases left between them.

The V call is TRBV20-1, the J call TRBJ1-2, with 8 bases that match TRBD1. Germline V gives CDR1 DFQATT, CDR2 SNEGSKA (reference sequence). This CDR3 is built from 15 residues. V dropped 3 bases and J dropped 3; count of bases not matched to a gene: 9. In nucleotides, the CDR3 is TGCAGTGCTAGTAGCTCGGCAGGGGGCGACTATGGCTACACCTTC. It translates to CSASSSAGGDYGYTF.

This chain links TRBV3-1 with TRBJ2-5; D is ambiguous. Germline lookup yields CDR1 LGHDT and CDR2 YNNKEL (reference sequence). Trimming stripped 1 base from V and 3 bases from J, with 12 bases between. The CDR3 contains 15 residues. The CDR3 DNA sequence: TGTGCCAGCAGCCAAGGGTTAGAAGAGAAAGAGACCCAGTACTTC. It specifies CASSQGLEEKETQYF.

Ten or more counts support this clonotype. The gene calls are TRBV12-3 or TRBV12-4 and TRBJ1-5; maybe TRBD1 (5 bases). Trimming took 6 bases from V and 0 from J, leaving 6 bases between them. The CDR3 sequence is 13 residues long. CDR3 sequence (DNA): TGTGCCAGCAGCGACAGTAGCAATCAGCCCCAGCATTTT. This sequence encodes CASSDSSNQPQHF.

In this sample, this clonotype turned up many times. V gene TRBV6-2 or TRBV6-3 combines with J gene TRBJ1-2, with unresolved D. The CDR3 has 11 residues. V was cut by 6 bases and J by 8 bases, with 10 bases left in between. Germline CDR1 and CDR2: MNHEY and SVGEGT. The DNA for the CDR3 is TGTGCCAGCAGCAACAGTGGGGGCTACACCTTC. It translates to CASSNSGGYTF.